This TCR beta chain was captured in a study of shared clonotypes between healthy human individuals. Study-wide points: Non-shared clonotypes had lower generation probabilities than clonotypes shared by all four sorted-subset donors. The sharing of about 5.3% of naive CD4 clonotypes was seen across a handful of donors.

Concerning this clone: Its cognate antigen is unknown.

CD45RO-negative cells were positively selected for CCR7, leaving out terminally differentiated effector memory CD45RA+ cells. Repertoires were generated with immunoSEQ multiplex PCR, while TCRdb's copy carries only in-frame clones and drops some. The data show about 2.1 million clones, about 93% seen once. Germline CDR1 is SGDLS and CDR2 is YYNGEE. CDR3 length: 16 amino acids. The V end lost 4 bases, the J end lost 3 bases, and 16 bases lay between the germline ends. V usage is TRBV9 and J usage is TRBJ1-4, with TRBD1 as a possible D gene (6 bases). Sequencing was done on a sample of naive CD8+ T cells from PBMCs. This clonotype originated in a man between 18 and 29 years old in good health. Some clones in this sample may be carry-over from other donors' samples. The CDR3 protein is CASSPRVGASNEKLFF. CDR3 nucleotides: TGTGCCAGCAGCCCAAGGGTGGGGGCCTCTAATGAAAAACTGTTTTTT. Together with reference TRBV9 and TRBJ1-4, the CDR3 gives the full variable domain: DSGVTQTPKHLITATGQRVTLRCSPRSGDLSVYWYQQSLDQGLQFLIQYYNGEERAKGNILERFSAQQFPDLHSELNLSSLELGDSALYFCASSPRVGASNEKLFFGSGTQLSVL.